Below, 22 T cell receptor beta chains from the same sample are listed, as sequenced in a study of post-analysis software for immune sequencing data (dated by TCRdb to the mid-2010s). Here is what the overall study found, with its caveats: Several TRBV segments, including TRBV5-6, TRBV5-1 and TRBV20-1, were significantly more frequent in patients than controls.

These receptors' antigens are unknown. Libraries came from PCR. These reads were obtained on an Illumina HiSeq 2500. To reduce PCR and sequencing biases, unique molecular identifiers were built into the TCR beta cDNA libraries. TCRdb reworked the public reads: Q25 trimming with fastp, MiXCR clone assembly, productive beta chains retained. When rows share a CDR3 protein, they turn into one entry using the most common DNA and genes. Present in this sample are hundreds of thousands of distinct CDR3 sequences, just under 30% of which were seen just once. The top ten hold approximately 0.6% of the sample. Material: blood. The origin of the receptors is a girl between 5 and 17 years old with multiple sclerosis.

This clonotype was observed a handful of times. V gene TRBV2 combines with J gene TRBJ2-6; 10 positions agree with TRBD1. The CDR3 has 18 residues. The germline V gene encodes CDR1 SNHLY and CDR2 FYNNEI. V shed 2 bases, J shed 3 bases, and the junction held 7 bases outside the gene matches. CDR3 loop: CASSERDRGFSGANVLTF. CDR3 in DNA: TGTGCCAGCAGTGAACGGGACAGGGGATTTAGTGGGGCCAACGTCCTGACTTTC.

This clonotype was seen a handful of times. V and J are TRBV5-1 and TRBJ1-4; TRBD1 agrees at 9 bases. Per the germline V gene, CDR1 is SGHRS and CDR2 is YFSETQ. J lost 6 bases, V lost 4 bases, and 4 bases had no gene match. The length of the CDR3 is 14 residues. Here the CDR3 DNA reads TGCGCCAGCAGCCAGGGACAGGGAGATGAAAAACTGTTTTTT. This gives the protein CASSQGQGDEKLFF.

The J gene is TRBJ2-5, the V gene TRBV7-2, with D tentatively TRBD1 or TRBD2 (6 bases each). The germline V gene encodes CDR1 SGHTA and CDR2 FQGNSA. Trimming left V 6 bases short and J 5 bases short, with 16 bases between. The CDR3 is 14 amino acids. The CDR3 spells CASSQGGSRETQYF. The CDR3 nucleotides read TGTGCCAGCAGTCAAGGGGGGAGTAGGGAGACCCAGTACTTC.

The V gene is TRBV11-2, the J gene TRBJ2-1, with a tentative D call TRBD1 (6 bases). V was trimmed by 5 bases and J by 2 bases, leaving 16 bases between them. Germline V gene sequence: CDR1 SGHAT, CDR2 FQNNGV. This CDR3 is built from 16 residues. This CDR3 reads CASSPVKGGTYNEQFF. As DNA, the CDR3 is TGTGCCAGCAGCCCCGTGAAAGGGGGTACCTACAATGAGCAGTTCTTC.

The chain joins TRBV4-3 to TRBJ1-5; D is unclear. Germline V gene data show CDR1 as LGHNA and CDR2 as YSLEER. The V end lost 0 bases, the J end lost 4 bases, and 7 bases lay between the germline ends. This CDR3 has 14 residues. For the CDR3, the DNA is TGCGCCAGCAGCCAAGATCGAGCTAATCAGCCCCAGCATTTT. Translating gives CASSQDRANQPQHF.

This clonotype was observed a few times. The CDR3 DNA reads as TGTGCCAGCAGCCCCCGCCCCGGGGACATTCAGTACTTC. Translating it yields CASSPRPGDIQYF. This chain links TRBV9 with TRBJ2-4; tentatively, D is TRBD2 (5 bases). The CDR3 sequence is 13 residues long. Trimming took 4 bases from V and 8 from J, leaving 13 bases between them. Germline CDR1 and CDR2: SGDLS and YYNGEE.

This chain joins TRBV12-3 or TRBV12-4 and TRBJ1-2; TRBD1 might be the D (6 bases). The germline V and J ends were trimmed by 2 bases and 2 bases, with 9 bases remaining between them. This CDR3 contains 14 residues. The CDR3 nucleotides read TGTGCCAGCAGTTTATGGGACAAGAACTATGGCTACACCTTC. Its translation: CASSLWDKNYGYTF.

This chain connects TRBV7-2 to TRBJ2-7, with 9 bases lining up with TRBD2. The junction had 6 bases not matched to a gene; V was cut back by 3 bases and J by 3 bases. CDR1 is SGHTA, CDR2 FQGNSA, per germline. The CDR3 has 15 amino acids. For the CDR3, the DNA is TGTGCCAGCAGCTTCCTAGCGGGAATCGACTACGAGCAGTACTTC. Amino acid sequence: CASSFLAGIDYEQYF.

This clonotype was detected only a few times. V gene TRBV29-1 combines with J gene TRBJ2-5; 8 bases agree with TRBD2. This CDR3 has 13 residues. V dropped 3 bases and J dropped 5; count of bases not matched to a gene: 5. CDR1 and CDR2 (germline): SQVTM, ANQGSEA. CDR3 bases: TGCAGCGTTGATTCGGGGGGGATCGAGACCCAGTACTTC. As protein: CSVDSGGIETQYF.

The sample holds a few counts of this clonotype. The junction and the germline gene differ at one end; a read error may be behind it. Here the CDR3 reads CASSADRRNTEAFF. The CDR3 region has the DNA TGTGCCAGCAGCGCAGACAGGCGAAACACTGAAGCTTTCTTT. This sequence joins TRBV5-1 and TRBJ1-1; D is possibly TRBD1 (6 bases). Germline CDR1 is SGHRS and CDR2 is YFSETQ. This CDR3 spans 14 amino acids.

The chain has TRBV2 and TRBJ1-4; 12 nucleotides agree with TRBD1. This CDR3 is built from 14 residues. The V segment lost 5 bases and the J segment 8 bases; nucleotides outside the gene matches: 3. Germline V CDR1 and CDR2: SNHLY, FYNNEI. The CDR3 loop reads CASSPGTGGEKLFF. In DNA form, the CDR3 reads TGTGCCAGCAGTCCCGGGACAGGGGGCGAAAAACTGTTTTTT.

This clonotype was seen more than once but under ten times. The chain employs TRBV28 and TRBJ2-7, with D possibly matching TRBD2 (6 bases). The DNA end is more similar to TRBJ2-4, so the J call may be wrong. The CDR3 is 16 amino acids. Germline CDR1 reads MDHEN; CDR2 reads SYDVKM. CDR3 DNA sequence: TGTGCCAGCAGTTTAAAGAGGGGCGGCGGGGAGAACATTCAGTACTTC. Translating gives CASSLKRGGGENIQYF.

The V and J genes are TRBV7-9 and TRBJ2-1, with D tentatively TRBD2 (6 bases). Trimming took 5 bases from V and 10 from J, leaving 24 bases between them. Germline V CDR1 and CDR2: SEHNR, FQNEAQ (reference sequence). The CDR3 extends over 16 amino acids. The CDR3 region is CASSPRGLPLNGEQFF. The CDR3 DNA reads TGTGCCAGCAGCCCACGGGGACTTCCTTTGAATGGGGAGCAGTTCTTC.

This sequence joins TRBV27 and TRBJ1-2; D is ambiguous. CDR1 is MNHEY and CDR2 is SMNVEV in the germline V gene (reference sequence). The V end was cut by 5 bases, the J end by 1 base, with 11 bases between. The CDR3 covers 14 residues. The DNA of the CDR3 is TGTGCCAGCAGTATAAGAGGCCTTAACTATGGCTACACCTTC. It translates to CASSIRGLNYGYTF.

The chain uses TRBV29-1 and TRBJ1-1, with D possibly TRBD1 on 5 matching bases. The CDR3 is made up of 14 amino acids. Trimming removed 5 bases at V and 5 bases at J, with 18 bases between. Germline V gives CDR1 SQVTM, CDR2 ANQGSEA. CDR3: CSVQEGPVRTEAFF. CDR3 bases: TGCAGCGTTCAGGAGGGACCGGTGAGAACTGAAGCTTTCTTT.

The genes are TRBV14 and TRBJ2-1; maybe TRBD2 (5 bases). Trimming cost V 0 bases and J 3 bases, with 9 bases left between them. This CDR3 comprises 15 residues. Germline V gives CDR1 SGHDN, CDR2 FVKESK. The CDR3 DNA is TGTGCCAGCAGCCAAGAAGCGGCGATCTACAATGAGCAGTTCTTC. Protein sequence: CASSQEAAIYNEQFF. The full variable domain, completed using reference TRBV14 and TRBJ2-1, is EAGVTQFPSHSVIEKGQTVTLRCDPISGHDNLYWYRRVMGKEIKFLLHFVKESKQDESGMPNNRFLAERTGGTYSTLKVQPAELEDSGVYFCASSQEAAIYNEQFFGPGTRLTVL.

This clonotype was seen only a few times. V and J are TRBV11-2 and TRBJ2-6, with TRBD1 identical over 10 bases. CDR3 length: 19 residues. The V gene's germline CDR1 is SGHAT and CDR2 FQNNGV. V lost 7 bases, J lost 2 bases, and 14 bases stayed unmatched. DNA of the CDR3: TGTGCCAGCAACCCGGGGTGGGGACAGGGGATCACTGGGGCCAACGTCCTGACTTTC. Translation gives CASNPGWGQGITGANVLTF.

This rearrangement joins TRBV18 to TRBJ2-2, with a tentative D call TRBD1 (6 bases). Germline-derived CDR1 and CDR2 are KGHSH and LQKENI. The V and J ends lost 4 bases and 2 bases respectively, with 14 bases between them. This CDR3 contains 16 residues. CDR3 region: CASSHPRTDNTGELFF. CDR3 nucleotides: TGTGCCAGCTCACACCCCCGGACAGACAACACCGGGGAGCTGTTTTTT. Combining the CDR3 with reference TRBV18 and TRBJ2-2 gives the whole variable domain NAGVMQNPRHLVRRRGQEARLRCSPMKGHSHVYWYRQLPEEGLKFMVYLQKENIIDESGMPKERFSAEFPKEGPSILRIQQVVRGDSAAYFCASSHPRTDNTGELFFGEGSRLTVL.

CDR3 in amino acids: CASSSGGRPGELFF. CDR3 nucleotide sequence: TGTGCCAGCAGCTCCGGCGGGAGACCCGGGGAGCTGTTTTTT. The chain has TRBV7-2 and TRBJ2-2; 7 nucleotides line up with TRBD2. The CDR3 is 14 amino acids. The V and J ends lost 4 bases and 6 bases, in that order; junction bases with no gene match: 5. Looked up from germline, CDR1 is SGHTA and CDR2 is FQGNSA.

This clonotype was detected a few times. V usage is TRBV6-6 and J usage is TRBJ2-5; TRBD1 matches at 9 bases. The trim removed 2 bases at V and 4 bases at J, leaving 5 bases unmatched. CDR3 length: 15 residues. Germline V lookup: CDR1 MNHNY, CDR2 SVGAGI (reference sequence). The CDR3 DNA sequence: TGTGCCAGCAGTTACACAGGGGGCAGTCGAGAGACCCAGTACTTC. This translates into CASSYTGGSRETQYF.

The chain has TRBV28 and TRBJ2-7; D gene unclear. Germline V gives CDR1 MDHEN, CDR2 SYDVKM. CDR3 length: 14 amino acids. The ends were cut back, 5 bases at V and 0 bases at J, with 11 bases in the middle. Here the CDR3 DNA reads TGTGCCAGCAGTCCCCCCGGGCCCTCCTACGAGCAGTACTTC. Translating gives CASSPPGPSYEQYF.

This clonotype was seen only a few times. The chain employs TRBV7-2 and TRBJ2-1; TRBD2 aligns across 11 bases. The CDR3 runs 15 residues. Trimming at V came to 5 bases and at J to 6 bases, leaving 6 bases not matched to a gene. Germline V gene lookup returns CDR1 SGHTA and CDR2 FQGNSA. This chain's CDR3 is CASSPLAGGINEQFF. CDR3 DNA: TGTGCCAGCAGCCCGCTAGCGGGAGGTATCAATGAGCAGTTCTTC.